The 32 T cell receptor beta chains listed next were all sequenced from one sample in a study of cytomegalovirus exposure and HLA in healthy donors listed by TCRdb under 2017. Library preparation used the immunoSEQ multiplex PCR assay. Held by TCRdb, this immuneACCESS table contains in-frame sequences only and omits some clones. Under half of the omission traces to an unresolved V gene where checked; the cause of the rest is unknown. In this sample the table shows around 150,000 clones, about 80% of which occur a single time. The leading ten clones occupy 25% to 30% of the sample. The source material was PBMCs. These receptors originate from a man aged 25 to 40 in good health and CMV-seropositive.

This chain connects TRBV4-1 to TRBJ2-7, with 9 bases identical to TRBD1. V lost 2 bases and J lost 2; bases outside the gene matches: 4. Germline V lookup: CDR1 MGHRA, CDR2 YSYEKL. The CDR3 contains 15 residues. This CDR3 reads CASSQRDRAAYEQYF. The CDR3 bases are TGCGCCAGCAGCCAACGGGACAGGGCGGCCTACGAGCAGTACTTC.

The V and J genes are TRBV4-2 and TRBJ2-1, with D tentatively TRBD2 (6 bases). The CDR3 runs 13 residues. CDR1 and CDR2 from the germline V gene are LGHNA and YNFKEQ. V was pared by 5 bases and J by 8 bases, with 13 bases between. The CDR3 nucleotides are TGTGCCAGCAGCTTTACTAGCTCCGATGAGCAGTTCTTC. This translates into CASSFTSSDEQFF.

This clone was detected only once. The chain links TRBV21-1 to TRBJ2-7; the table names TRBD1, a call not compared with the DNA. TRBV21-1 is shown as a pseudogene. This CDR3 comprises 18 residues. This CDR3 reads CASSNRKAGGEGSYEQYF. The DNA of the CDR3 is TGTGCCAGCAGCAACCGCAAGGCAGGGGGCGAGGGGTCCTACGAGCAGTACTTC.

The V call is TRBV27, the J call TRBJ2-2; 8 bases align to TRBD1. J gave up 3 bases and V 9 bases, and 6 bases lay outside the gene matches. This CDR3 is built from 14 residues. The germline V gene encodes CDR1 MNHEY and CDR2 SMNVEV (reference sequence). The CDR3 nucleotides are TGTGCCAGTTCCAGGGGGCGCGACACCGGGGAGCTGTTTTTT. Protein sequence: CASSRGRDTGELFF.

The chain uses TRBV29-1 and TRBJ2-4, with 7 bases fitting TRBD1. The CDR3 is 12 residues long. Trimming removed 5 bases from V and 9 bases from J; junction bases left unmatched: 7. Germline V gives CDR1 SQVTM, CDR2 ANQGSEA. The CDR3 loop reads CSVPGQEGIQYF. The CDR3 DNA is TGCAGCGTTCCCGGACAGGAAGGCATTCAGTACTTC.

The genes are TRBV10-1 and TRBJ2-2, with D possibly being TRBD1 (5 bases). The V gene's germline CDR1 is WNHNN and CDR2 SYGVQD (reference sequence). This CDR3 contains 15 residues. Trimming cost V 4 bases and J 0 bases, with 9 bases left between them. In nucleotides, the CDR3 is TGCGCCAGCAGTGCCAGGGTCGCGAACACCGGGGAGCTGTTTTTT. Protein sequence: CASSARVANTGELFF.

The CDR3 DNA reads TGTGCCAGCCGGGGGAGCTCCTACGAGCAGTACTTC. Residues: CASRGSSYEQYF. The rearrangement joins TRBV27 to TRBJ2-7; possible D gene TRBD2, 6 bases. Trimming took off 8 bases at V and 0 bases at J, with 8 bases between the two ends. This CDR3 contains 12 residues. The germline CDR1 and CDR2 sequences are MNHEY and SMNVEV (reference sequence).

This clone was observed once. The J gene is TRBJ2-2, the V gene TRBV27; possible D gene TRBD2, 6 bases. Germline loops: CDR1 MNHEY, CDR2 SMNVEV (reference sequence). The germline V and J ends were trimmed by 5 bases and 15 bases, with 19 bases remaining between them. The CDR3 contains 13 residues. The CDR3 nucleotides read TGTGCCAGCAGTCCCCGGGACTTACTCCAGGTGTTTTTT. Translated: CASSPRDLLQVFF.

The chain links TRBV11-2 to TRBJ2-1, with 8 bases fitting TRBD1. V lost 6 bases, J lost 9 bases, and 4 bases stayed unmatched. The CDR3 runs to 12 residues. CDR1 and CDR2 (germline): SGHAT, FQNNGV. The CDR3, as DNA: TGTGCCAGCAGTAACAGGGGGACTGAGCAGTTCTTC. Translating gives CASSNRGTEQFF. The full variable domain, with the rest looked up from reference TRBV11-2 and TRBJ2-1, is EAGVAQSPRYKIIEKRQSVAFWCNPISGHATLYWYQQILGQGPKLLIQFQNNGVVDDSQLPKDRFSAERLKGVDSTLKIQPAKLEDSAVYLCASSNRGTEQFFGPGTRLTVL.

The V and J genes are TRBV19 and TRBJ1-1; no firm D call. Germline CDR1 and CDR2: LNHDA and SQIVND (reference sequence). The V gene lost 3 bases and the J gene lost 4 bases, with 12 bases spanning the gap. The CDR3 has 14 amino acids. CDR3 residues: CASSIPRLGTEAFF. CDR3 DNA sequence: TGTGCCAGTAGTATCCCCAGGCTGGGCACTGAAGCTTTCTTT.

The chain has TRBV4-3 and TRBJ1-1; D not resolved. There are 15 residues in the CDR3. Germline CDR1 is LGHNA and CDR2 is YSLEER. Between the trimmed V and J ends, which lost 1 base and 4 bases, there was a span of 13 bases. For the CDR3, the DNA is TGCGCCAGCAGCCAAGGCCCGGGAATGATCACTGAAGCTTTCTTT. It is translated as CASSQGPGMITEAFF.

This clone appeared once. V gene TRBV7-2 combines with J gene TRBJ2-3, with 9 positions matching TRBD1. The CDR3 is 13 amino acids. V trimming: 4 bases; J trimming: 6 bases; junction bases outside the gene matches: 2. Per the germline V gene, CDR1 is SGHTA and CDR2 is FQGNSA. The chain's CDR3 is CASSSDRGDTQYF. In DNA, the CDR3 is TGTGCCAGCAGCTCGGACAGGGGCGATACGCAGTATTTT.

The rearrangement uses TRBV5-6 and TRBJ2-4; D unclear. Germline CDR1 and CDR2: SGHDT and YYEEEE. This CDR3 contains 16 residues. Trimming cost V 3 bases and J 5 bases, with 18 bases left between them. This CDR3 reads CASSSSPQTKENIQYF. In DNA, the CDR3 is TGTGCCAGCAGCTCTTCGCCACAGACGAAGGAAAACATTCAGTACTTC.

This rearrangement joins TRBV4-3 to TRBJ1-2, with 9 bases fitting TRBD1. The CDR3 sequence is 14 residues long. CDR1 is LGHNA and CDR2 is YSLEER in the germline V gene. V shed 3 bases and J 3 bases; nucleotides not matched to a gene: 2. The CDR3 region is CASSQGTGHYGYTF. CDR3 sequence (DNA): TGCGCCAGCAGCCAGGGGACAGGGCACTATGGCTACACCTTC.

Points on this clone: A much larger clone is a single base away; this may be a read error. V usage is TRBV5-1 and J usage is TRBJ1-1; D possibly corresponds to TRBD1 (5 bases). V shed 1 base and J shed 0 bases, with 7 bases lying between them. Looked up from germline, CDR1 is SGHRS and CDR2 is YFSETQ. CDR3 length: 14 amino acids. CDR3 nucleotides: TGCGCCAGCAGCTTGCCAGGGTTGAACACTGAAGCTTTCTTT. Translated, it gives CASSLPGLNTEAFF.

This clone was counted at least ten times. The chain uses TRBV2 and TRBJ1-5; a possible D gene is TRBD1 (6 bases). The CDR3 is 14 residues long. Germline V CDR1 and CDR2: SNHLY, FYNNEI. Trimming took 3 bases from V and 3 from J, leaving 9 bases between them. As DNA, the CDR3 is TGTGCCAGCAGTGAGTTGGGACACAATCAGCCCCAGCATTTT. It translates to CASSELGHNQPQHF.

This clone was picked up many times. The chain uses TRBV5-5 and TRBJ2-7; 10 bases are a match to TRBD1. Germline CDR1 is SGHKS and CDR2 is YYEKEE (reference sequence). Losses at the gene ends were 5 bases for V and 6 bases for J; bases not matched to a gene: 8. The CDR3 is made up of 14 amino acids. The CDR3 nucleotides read TGTGCCAGCAGGTCCGGGACAGGGGTTATCGAGCAGTACTTC. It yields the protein CASRSGTGVIEQYF. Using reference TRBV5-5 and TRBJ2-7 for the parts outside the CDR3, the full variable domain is DAGVTQSPTHLIKTRGQQVTLRCSPISGHKSVSWYQQVLGQGPQFIFQYYEKEERGRGNFPDRFSARQFPNYSSELNVNALLLGDSALYLCASRSGTGVIEQYFGPGTRLTVT.

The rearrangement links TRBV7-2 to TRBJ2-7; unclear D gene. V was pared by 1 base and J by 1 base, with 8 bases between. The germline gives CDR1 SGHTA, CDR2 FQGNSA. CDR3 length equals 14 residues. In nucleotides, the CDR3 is TGTGCCAGCAGCTTAGACAGTATTTCCTACGAGCAGTACTTC. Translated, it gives CASSLDSISYEQYF.

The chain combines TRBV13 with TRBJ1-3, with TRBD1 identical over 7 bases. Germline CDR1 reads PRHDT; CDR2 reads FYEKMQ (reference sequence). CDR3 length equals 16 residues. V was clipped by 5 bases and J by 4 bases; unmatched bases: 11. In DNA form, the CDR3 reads TGTGCCAGCAGCAGTACAGGGGCGACGTGGGGAAACACCATATATTTT. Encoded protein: CASSSTGATWGNTIYF.

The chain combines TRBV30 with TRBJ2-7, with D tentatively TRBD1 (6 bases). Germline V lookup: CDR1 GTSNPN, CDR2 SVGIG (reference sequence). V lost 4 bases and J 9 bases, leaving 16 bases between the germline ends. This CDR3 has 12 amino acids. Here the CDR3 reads CAWTSVQGSQYF. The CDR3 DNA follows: TGTGCCTGGACCTCCGTACAGGGTTCGCAGTACTTC.

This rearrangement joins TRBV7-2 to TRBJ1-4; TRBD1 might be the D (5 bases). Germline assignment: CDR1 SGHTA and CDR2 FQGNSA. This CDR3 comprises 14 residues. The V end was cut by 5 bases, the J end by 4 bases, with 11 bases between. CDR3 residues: CASSIDSDNEKLFF. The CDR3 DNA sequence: TGTGCCAGCAGCATTGACAGTGATAATGAAAAACTGTTTTTT.

DNA for the CDR3: TGTGCCACCAGCAGAGACAGAGGATGGAACTATGGCTACACCTTC. Its protein product is CATSRDRGWNYGYTF. The chain employs TRBV15 and TRBJ1-2; the D is unclear. The length of the CDR3 is 15 residues. Germline loops: CDR1 LNHNV, CDR2 YYDKDF (reference sequence). The ends were cut back, 0 bases at V and 2 bases at J, with 10 bases in the middle.

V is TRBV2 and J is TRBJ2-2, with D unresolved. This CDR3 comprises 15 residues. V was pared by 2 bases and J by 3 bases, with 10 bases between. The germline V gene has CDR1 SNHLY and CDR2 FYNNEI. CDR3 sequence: CASSEWRSDTGELFF. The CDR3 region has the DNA TGTGCCAGCAGTGAATGGCGGAGCGACACCGGGGAGCTGTTTTTT.

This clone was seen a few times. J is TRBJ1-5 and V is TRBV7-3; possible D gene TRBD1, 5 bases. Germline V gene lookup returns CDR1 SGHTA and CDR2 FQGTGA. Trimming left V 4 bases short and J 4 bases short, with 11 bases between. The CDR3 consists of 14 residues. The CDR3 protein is CASSSGGTNQPQHF. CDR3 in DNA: TGTGCCAGCAGCTCGGGGGGGACTAATCAGCCCCAGCATTTT.

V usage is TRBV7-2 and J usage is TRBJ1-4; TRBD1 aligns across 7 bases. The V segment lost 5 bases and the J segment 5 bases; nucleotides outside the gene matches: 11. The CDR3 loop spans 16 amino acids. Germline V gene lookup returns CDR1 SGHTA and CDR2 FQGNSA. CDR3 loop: CASSERPGQTNEKLFF. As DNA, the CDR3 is TGTGCCAGCAGCGAGCGACCGGGACAGACGAATGAAAAACTGTTTTTT.

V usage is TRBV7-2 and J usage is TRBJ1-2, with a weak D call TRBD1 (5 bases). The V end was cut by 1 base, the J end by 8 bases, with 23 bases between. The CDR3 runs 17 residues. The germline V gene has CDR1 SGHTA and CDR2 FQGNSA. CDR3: CASSLVRGPDLTSGYTF. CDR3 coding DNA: TGTGCCAGCAGCTTAGTAAGGGGCCCGGATTTAACGTCCGGCTACACCTTC.

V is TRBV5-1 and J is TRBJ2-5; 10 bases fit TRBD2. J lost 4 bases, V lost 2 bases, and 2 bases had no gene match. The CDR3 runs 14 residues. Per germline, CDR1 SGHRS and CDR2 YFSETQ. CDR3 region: CASSFTSGIETQYF. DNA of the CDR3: TGCGCCAGCAGCTTCACTAGCGGGATAGAGACCCAGTACTTC.

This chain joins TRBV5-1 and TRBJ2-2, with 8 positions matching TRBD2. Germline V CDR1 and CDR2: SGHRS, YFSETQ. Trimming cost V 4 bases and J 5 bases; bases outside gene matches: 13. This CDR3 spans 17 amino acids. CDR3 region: CASSPSLPGRGTGELFF. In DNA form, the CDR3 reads TGCGCCAGCAGCCCGTCACTCCCCGGGAGGGGTACCGGGGAGCTGTTTTTT.

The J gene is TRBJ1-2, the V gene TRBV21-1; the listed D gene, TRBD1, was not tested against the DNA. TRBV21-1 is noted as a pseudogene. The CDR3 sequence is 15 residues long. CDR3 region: CASSKGGRDRRGYTF. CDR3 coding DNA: TGTGCCAGCAGCAAAGGAGGCAGGGATCGGCGGGGCTACACCTTC.

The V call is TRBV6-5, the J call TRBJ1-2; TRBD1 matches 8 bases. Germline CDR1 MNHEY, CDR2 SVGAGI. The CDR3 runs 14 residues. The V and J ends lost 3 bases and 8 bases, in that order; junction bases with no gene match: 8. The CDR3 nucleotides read TGTGCCAGCAGTTATGGAGGACAGGGAGGAGGCTACACCTTC. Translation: CASSYGGQGGGYTF.

CDR3 sequence (DNA): TGTGCCAGCACCCTGAGAGAAGGAGGGGAGCAGTACTTC. It translates to CASTLREGGEQYF. The V gene is TRBV2, the J gene TRBJ2-7; TRBD2 might be the D (6 bases). Germline V gene data show CDR1 as SNHLY and CDR2 as FYNNEI. The CDR3 has 13 residues. Trimming took 7 bases from V and 7 from J, leaving 17 bases between them.

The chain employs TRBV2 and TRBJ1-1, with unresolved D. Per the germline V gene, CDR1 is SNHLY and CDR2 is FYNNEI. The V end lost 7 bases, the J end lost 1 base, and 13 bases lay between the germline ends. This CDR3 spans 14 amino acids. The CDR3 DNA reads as TGTGCCAGCACCCATGGACTGAGGAACACTGAAGCTTTCTTT. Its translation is CASTHGLRNTEAFF.